Reported below is one T cell receptor (beta chain). Its antigen remains unknown. These data originate in a study of human T cells and chemical hapten exposure. The wider study: Patients, predominantly female, presented with alopecia areata, totalis or universalis. General observations from the study: Among expanded TCRs, significantly more large CDR3 similarity clusters formed than among controls.

The V gene's germline CDR1 is SNHLY and CDR2 FYNNEI. The CDR3 is made up of 16 amino acids. Trimming removed 4 bases from V and 0 bases from J; junction bases left unmatched: 6. Authors' methods: More than 95,000 TCRs per sample was the median, with a range of 23,224 to 690,600. From the RACE reads, TCRdb called clonotypes with MiXCR, one entry per CDR3 protein. These V and J calls derive from TCRdb rather than the authors' analysis. This table holds approximately 46,000 distinct CDR3 sequences, 9.6% found once. Described time point: patch test 2, 6 weeks after DPC sensitization. Treatment described: therapeutic diphenylcyclopropenone sensitization with weekly scalp DPC. Unfractionated whole blood served as the source for total RNA extraction. Blood sampling occurred before each patch-test application.

The sample in question was whole blood, obtained in connection with sensitization to the hapten diphenylcyclopropenone (DPC). This TCR came from a woman aged 25-40 years with alopecia areata. Some clones in this sample may be carry-over from other donors' samples. This chain joins TRBV2 and TRBJ1-5; 7 nucleotides match TRBD1. CDR3 region: CASSGIGTDSNQPQHF. CDR3 in DNA: TGTGCCAGCAGTGGGATCGGGACAGATAGCAATCAGCCCCAGCATTTT.